These 5 T cell receptor beta chains were sequenced from one sample in a study of regulatory T cells in long-lasting Graves disease. Through Arm-PCR of CDR3 regions and iRepertoire HTBI primers, TCR beta libraries were built. TCRdb itself ran the multiplex PCR reads through MiXCR, one entry per CDR3 protein. The sample lists approximately 270,000 distinct CDR3 sequences, 15% to 20% occurring once. Specified time point: newly diagnosed GD, antithyroid drugs for less than 3 months. From PBMCs, RNA was extracted and then used to make the TCR library. A further study also used this sample, focusing on T cells in Graves' hyperthyroidism and ophthalmopathy.

The source was peripheral blood mononuclear cells (PBMCs), collected at new diagnosis, from a patient treated with antithyroid drugs. The receptor source for this set is a woman in her thirties with Graves disease.

This clonotype was detected ten times or more. The CDR3 DNA reads as TGTGCCACCAGCAGAGGGTCTGGGACTAACTATGGCTACACCTTC. This codes for CATSRGSGTNYGYTF. The genes are TRBV15 and TRBJ1-2; D ambiguous. This CDR3 is built from 15 residues. CDR1 is LNHNV and CDR2 is YYDKDF in the germline V gene (reference sequence). Trimming took 1 base from V and 0 from J, leaving 9 bases between them.

The table lists this clonotype with many counts. The chain employs TRBV20-1 and TRBJ2-3; D gene uncertain. The CDR3 loop spans 14 amino acids. V shed 3 bases and J shed 3 bases, with 13 bases lying between them. CDR1 and CDR2 (germline): DFQATT, SNEGSKA (reference sequence). The CDR3 is CSARSGVGTDTQYF. In DNA, the CDR3 is TGCAGTGCTAGGTCTGGGGTTGGGACAGATACGCAGTATTTT.

This sequence joins TRBV7-8 and TRBJ2-3; 10 bases are shared with TRBD2. Trimming took 1 base from V and 0 from J; bases not matched to a gene: 4. The germline V gene has CDR1 SGHVS and CDR2 FQNEAQ. The CDR3 runs to 17 residues. CDR3 sequence: CASSLEPSGSSTDTQYF. The CDR3 coding sequence is TGTGCCAGCAGCTTAGAGCCTAGCGGGAGCAGCACAGATACGCAGTATTTT.

A note on this clonotype: Compared with germline, one end of the junction differs, possibly owing to a read error. The chain links TRBV12-3 or TRBV12-4 to TRBJ1-1; no clear D. The CDR3 covers 15 residues. In DNA form, the CDR3 reads TGTGCCAGCAGAGACCGGGCCGCTATGAACACTGAAGCTTACTTT. Its protein is CASRDRAAMNTEAYF.

This clonotype showed up many times. The V call is TRBV28, the J call TRBJ1-5; D gene uncertain. This CDR3 has 16 residues. The germline V gene encodes CDR1 MDHEN and CDR2 SYDVKM. V dropped 4 bases and J dropped 2 bases, with 15 bases sitting between them. CDR3 coding DNA: TGTGCCAGCAGTTCCCTAACACGTTCGGGCAATCAGCCCCAGCATTTT. Amino acids: CASSSLTRSGNQPQHF.